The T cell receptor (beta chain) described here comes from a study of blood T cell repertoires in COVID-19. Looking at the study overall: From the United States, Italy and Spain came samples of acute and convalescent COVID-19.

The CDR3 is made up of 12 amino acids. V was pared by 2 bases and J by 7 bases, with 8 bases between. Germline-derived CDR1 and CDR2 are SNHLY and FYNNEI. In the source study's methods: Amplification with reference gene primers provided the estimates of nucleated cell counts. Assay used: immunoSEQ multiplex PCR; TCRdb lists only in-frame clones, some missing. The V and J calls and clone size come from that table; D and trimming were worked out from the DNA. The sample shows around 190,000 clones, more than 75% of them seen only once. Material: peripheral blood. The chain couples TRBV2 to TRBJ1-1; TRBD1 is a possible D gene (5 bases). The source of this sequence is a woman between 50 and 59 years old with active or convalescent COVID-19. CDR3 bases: TGTGCCAGCAGTGAACAGGGTTTTGAAGCTTTCTTT. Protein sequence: CASSEQGFEAFF.